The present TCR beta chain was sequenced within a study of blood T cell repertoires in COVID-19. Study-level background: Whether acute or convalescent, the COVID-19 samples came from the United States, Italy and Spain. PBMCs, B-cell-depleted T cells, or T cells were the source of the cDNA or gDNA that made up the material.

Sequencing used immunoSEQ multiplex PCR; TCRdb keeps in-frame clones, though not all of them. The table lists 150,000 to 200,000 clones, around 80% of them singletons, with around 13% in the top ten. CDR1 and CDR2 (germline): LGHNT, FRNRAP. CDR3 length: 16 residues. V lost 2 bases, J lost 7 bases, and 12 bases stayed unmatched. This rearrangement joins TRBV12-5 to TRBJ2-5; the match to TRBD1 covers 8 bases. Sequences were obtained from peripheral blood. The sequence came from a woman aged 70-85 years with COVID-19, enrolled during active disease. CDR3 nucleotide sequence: TGTGCTAGTGGTTTGCTTCTAACAGGGGGGACATCGACCCAGTACTTC. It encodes CASGLLLTGGTSTQYF.